The 29 T cell receptor beta chains below come from one sample, sequenced in a study of shared T cell receptors in the human thymus. TCRdb's copy holds only in-frame clones and misses some; the assay was immunoSEQ multiplex PCR. Found here are hundreds of thousands of clones, approximately 83% of them singletons; the top ten hold roughly 0.01%. Separately, the same data were catalogued under a study of human thymus T cells.

Sequencing used thymocytes. Every receptor here comes from a girl under three years old with a congenital heart defect.

The chain combines TRBV27 with TRBJ2-7, with TRBD2 identical over 8 bases. Unmatched junction bases numbered 16, after V lost 0 bases and J lost 3 bases. Germline CDR1 MNHEY, CDR2 SMNVEV (reference sequence). The CDR3 length is 19 residues. Here the CDR3 reads CASSLSQPPTSGRNYEQYF. The CDR3 DNA reads TGTGCCAGCAGTTTATCCCAGCCCCCTACTAGCGGCCGAAACTACGAGCAGTACTTC.

The chain is built from TRBV6-5 and TRBJ2-3; tentatively, D is TRBD2 (6 bases). The V end lost 0 bases, the J end lost 5 bases, and 15 bases lay between the germline ends. CDR1 and CDR2 (germline): MNHEY, SVGAGI. This CDR3 contains 16 residues. The CDR3 DNA reads TGTGCCAGCAGTTACTCCGTGGGGGGAGGTGGAGATACGCAGTATTTT. Residues: CASSYSVGGGGDTQYF.

CDR3 in DNA: TGTGCCAGCAGCCAACACTCTACGGGGGGGTACTATGGCTACACCTTC. It yields the protein CASSQHSTGGYYGYTF. This chain links TRBV5-5 with TRBJ1-2; weak D call: TRBD1 (5 bases). This CDR3 has 16 residues. The V end was cut by 4 bases, the J end by 3 bases, with 19 bases between. CDR1 and CDR2 (germline): SGHKS, YYEKEE (reference sequence).

In its sample, this clone was seen a few times. Other DNA sequences in this specimen translate into the identical CDR3. V is TRBV5-6 and J is TRBJ2-7; tentatively, D is TRBD2 (5 bases). CDR1 SGHDT and CDR2 YYEEEE come from the germline V gene. CDR3 length: 12 amino acids. Deletions cut 0 bases from V and 7 bases from J, with 8 bases between. CDR3 loop: CASSLDGGEQYF. As DNA, the CDR3 is TGTGCCAGCAGCTTGGACGGAGGAGAGCAGTACTTC.

The V call is TRBV25-1, the J call TRBJ1-1; tentatively, D is TRBD1 (6 bases). This CDR3 is 16 amino acids long. Germline loops: CDR1 MGHDK, CDR2 SYGVNS. V lost 6 bases and J lost 3, with 20 bases in between. For the CDR3, the DNA is TGTGCCAGCAGGACACAGGGATGGGATTTGGACACTGAAGCTTTCTTT. Translating it yields CASRTQGWDLDTEAFF.

The gene calls are TRBV2 and TRBJ1-5, with D perhaps TRBD1 (6 bases). The V gene's germline CDR1 is SNHLY and CDR2 FYNNEI. Trimming pared 6 bases from V and 0 bases from J, leaving 12 bases between. The CDR3 consists of 15 residues. The CDR3 nucleotides read TGTGCCAGCAGCCGAGGGGGTCGTAGCAATCAGCCCCAGCATTTT. Translation gives CASSRGGRSNQPQHF.

The rearrangement links TRBV4-1 to TRBJ1-5; possible D gene TRBD1, 6 bases. This CDR3 has 18 amino acids. Trimming left V 0 bases short and J 4 bases short, with 19 bases between. CDR1 MGHRA and CDR2 YSYEKL come from the germline V gene. CDR3 sequence reads: CASSQEESFGTHNQPQHF. The CDR3 DNA is TGCGCCAGCAGCCAAGAAGAAAGTTTCGGGACACATAATCAGCCCCAGCATTTT.

CDR3 coding DNA: TGTGCCAGCAGTTACCCGAAGGACAGGGCGGTCGGTGGCTACACCTTC. Its protein is CASSYPKDRAVGGYTF. The chain recombines TRBV6-5 with TRBJ1-2; 8 nucleotides line up with TRBD1. Germline V lookup: CDR1 MNHEY, CDR2 SVGAGI. This CDR3 has 16 residues. J gave up 7 bases and V 2 bases, and 12 bases lay outside the gene matches.

This chain joins TRBV6-5 and TRBJ1-6; TRBD1 might be the D (6 bases). Germline CDR1 and CDR2: MNHEY and SVGAGI. The germline V and J ends were trimmed by 2 bases and 6 bases, with 11 bases remaining between them. This CDR3 region has 15 residues. CDR3 nucleotides: TGTGCCAGCAGTTACCGGACAGTGGGTAATTCACCCCTCCACTTT. Translated, it gives CASSYRTVGNSPLHF.

The rearrangement links TRBV18 to TRBJ2-1; tentatively, D is TRBD1 (7 bases). The CDR3 runs to 12 residues. The germline CDR1 and CDR2 sequences are KGHSH and LQKENI. V dropped 3 bases and J dropped 8 bases, with 8 bases sitting between them. CDR3 sequence reads: CASSPRGDEQFF. CDR3 bases: TGTGCCAGCTCACCCAGGGGGGATGAGCAGTTCTTC.

The chain recombines TRBV6-5 with TRBJ1-2; no firm D call. Between the trimmed V and J ends, which lost 0 bases and 4 bases, there was a span of 15 bases. The CDR3 has 16 residues. Per germline, CDR1 MNHEY and CDR2 SVGAGI. This CDR3 reads CASSYSRVRIVYGYTF. The CDR3 region has the DNA TGTGCCAGCAGTTACTCGCGGGTCAGGATCGTCTATGGCTACACCTTC.

The chain couples TRBV5-1 to TRBJ2-1; TRBD2 agrees at 10 bases. The length of the CDR3 is 15 residues. V was pared by 4 bases and J by 8 bases, with 9 bases of the junction left unmatched. Germline values: CDR1 SGHRS, CDR2 YFSETQ. CDR3 DNA: TGCGCCAGCAGCCCTAGCGGGGGCCACTTTTATGAGCAGTTCTTC. Translated: CASSPSGGHFYEQFF.

The CDR3, as DNA: TGTGCCAGCAGCTTCGGGTCAGCGGGGGAGGGGACCCAGTACTTC. It yields the protein CASSFGSAGEGTQYF. This chain connects TRBV11-3 to TRBJ2-5, with 8 bases matching TRBD2. The CDR3 runs to 15 residues. J gave up 7 bases and V 3 bases, and 10 bases lay outside the gene matches. CDR1 and CDR2 (germline): SGHNT, YENEEA. Looking up the rest from reference TRBV11-3 and TRBJ2-5 gives the full variable domain: EAGVVQSPRYKIIEKKQPVAFWCNPISGHNTLYWYLQNLGQGPELLIRYENEEAVDDSQLPKDRFSAERLKGVDSTLKIQPAELGDSAVYLCASSFGSAGEGTQYFGPGTRLLVL.

The V gene is TRBV2, the J gene TRBJ2-2; 8 positions match TRBD1. The CDR3 runs 17 residues. Trimming took 7 bases from V and 3 from J; bases not matched to a gene: 13. Germline lookup yields CDR1 SNHLY and CDR2 FYNNEI. CDR3 bases: TGTGCCAGCAAGATGACAGGGGAACGCTCTTACACCGGGGAGCTGTTTTTT. Its protein product is CASKMTGERSYTGELFF.

The chain recombines TRBV5-8 with TRBJ2-7; 7 positions match TRBD1. The germline V gene encodes CDR1 SGHTS and CDR2 YDEGEE. The V and J ends lost 3 bases and 4 bases, in that order; junction bases with no gene match: 7. CDR3 length equals 14 residues. The CDR3 DNA is TGTGCCAGCAGCTCACCGGGACAGAGATACGAGCAGTACTTC. Amino acid sequence: CASSSPGQRYEQYF.

Concerning this clone itself: The identical CDR3 is also encoded by other nucleotide sequences in the sample. This sequence joins TRBV2 and TRBJ2-2, with unresolved D. The CDR3 runs 11 residues. V was shortened by 6 bases and J by 4 bases, with 3 bases between the two germline ends. Germline CDR1 SNHLY, CDR2 FYNNEI. CDR3 DNA: TGTGCCAGCAGGGCCACCGGGGAGCTGTTTTTT. It is translated as CASRATGELFF.

This clone appeared a single time. The junction shows a germline mismatch at one end, possibly a read error. The rearrangement links TRBV6-9 to TRBJ1-2, with 12 nucleotides matching TRBD1. Germline V CDR1 and CDR2: MNHGY, SVAAGI. The CDR3 contains 12 residues. This CDR3 reads CASTGTGGVGAF. The CDR3 DNA is TGTGCCAGCACGGGGACAGGGGGCGTGGGGGCCTTC.

The V call is TRBV18, the J call TRBJ2-6; 12 nucleotides align to TRBD2. The germline V gene encodes CDR1 KGHSH and CDR2 LQKENI. Trimming at V came to 2 bases and at J to 0 bases, leaving 11 bases not matched to a gene. This CDR3 is built from 21 residues. CDR3 nucleotides: TGTGCCAGCTCACCAAATCGAGGGACTAGCGGGTCGTACTCTGGGGCCAACGTCCTGACTTTC. It encodes CASSPNRGTSGSYSGANVLTF.

The J gene is TRBJ2-7, the V gene TRBV7-7; 7 nucleotides align to TRBD1. The CDR3 contains 13 residues. The J segment lost 6 bases and the V segment lost 4 bases, leaving 6 bases of the junction unmatched. Germline V gives CDR1 SSHAT, CDR2 FNYEAQ (reference sequence). The CDR3 nucleotides read TGTGCCAGCAGCTCCCGAACAGGGGCCGAGCAGTACTTC. Protein sequence: CASSSRTGAEQYF.

V usage is TRBV12-5 and J usage is TRBJ1-6; D not resolved. Per germline, CDR1 LGHNT and CDR2 FRNRAP. The CDR3 spans 17 residues. V dropped 2 bases and J dropped 0 bases, with 11 bases sitting between them. The CDR3 DNA follows: TGTGCTAGTGGTTTGTCCAGTCCCAGCTCCTATAATTCACCCCTCCACTTT. The encoded protein is CASGLSSPSSYNSPLHF.

This clone has just a few counts. The rearrangement links TRBV5-6 to TRBJ2-7; TRBD1 agrees at 11 bases. Losses at the gene ends were 4 bases for V and 3 bases for J; bases not matched to a gene: 6. There are 15 residues in the CDR3. CDR1 and CDR2 from the germline V gene are SGHDT and YYEEEE. The CDR3 DNA is TGTGCCAGCAGCCCACCGGGACAGGGGGTCTACGAGCAGTACTTC. This translates into CASSPPGQGVYEQYF.

The genes are TRBV5-6 and TRBJ1-4; D possibly corresponds to TRBD1 (5 bases). The CDR3 length is 14 residues. CDR1 SGHDT and CDR2 YYEEEE come from the germline V gene. V lost 4 bases and J 5 bases, leaving 12 bases between the germline ends. CDR3 amino acids: CASSLKTVNEKLFF. The DNA for the CDR3 is TGTGCCAGCAGCCTAAAGACAGTCAATGAAAAACTGTTTTTT.

This clone was recorded only once. The chain carries TRBV5-5 and TRBJ2-7; unclear D gene. From germline, CDR1 is SGHKS and CDR2 YYEKEE (reference sequence). The CDR3 is 18 residues long. With 2 bases removed from V and 6 bases from J, the gap between germline ends came to 27 bases. The CDR3 protein is CASSLHPRSVQTTCEQYF. The CDR3 nucleotides are TGTGCCAGCAGCTTACACCCACGGTCAGTCCAGACGACTTGCGAGCAGTACTTC.

This clone was recorded a few times. The J gene is TRBJ1-5, the V gene TRBV28; 8 bases map to TRBD1. The CDR3 loop spans 18 amino acids. V shed 7 bases and J 0 bases; nucleotides not matched to a gene: 14. Germline CDR1 MDHEN, CDR2 SYDVKM. CDR3 residues: CASTPDRDQTFSNQPQHF. The CDR3 nucleotides read TGTGCCAGCACCCCGGACAGGGATCAAACTTTTAGCAATCAGCCCCAGCATTTT.

The chain is built from TRBV7-6 and TRBJ2-5; no clear D gene. The V gene's germline CDR1 is SGHVS and CDR2 FNYEAQ. Trimming removed 2 bases from V and 3 bases from J, with 4 bases in between. The CDR3 is made up of 12 amino acids. CDR3 DNA: TGTGCCAGCAGCTTATCCGAAGAGACCCAGTACTTC. Its protein product is CASSLSEETQYF.

This chain links TRBV27 with TRBJ2-3; TRBD2 matches at 14 bases. J gave up 7 bases and V 5 bases, and 11 bases lay outside the gene matches. This CDR3 is built from 17 residues. Germline values: CDR1 MNHEY, CDR2 SMNVEV (reference sequence). This CDR3 is CASSPPRLAGGLYTQYF. The DNA of the CDR3 is TGTGCCAGCAGTCCCCCCCGACTAGCGGGGGGGCTATATACGCAGTATTTT.

The chain links TRBV29-1 to TRBJ1-2; D is uncertain. V gave up 5 bases and J gave up 2 bases, with 3 bases separating them. The CDR3 sequence is 10 residues long. From germline, CDR1 is SQVTM and CDR2 ANQGSEA. CDR3 residues: CSVRNYGYTF. The CDR3 bases are TGCAGCGTTCGGAACTATGGCTACACCTTC.

V and J are TRBV29-1 and TRBJ2-7; D unresolved. Trimming removed 4 bases from V and 6 bases from J, with 13 bases in between. CDR3 length equals 12 residues. Per germline, CDR1 SQVTM and CDR2 ANQGSEA. The chain's CDR3 is CSVVYSLSEQYF. The CDR3 DNA follows: TGCAGCGTTGTTTACAGTCTCTCCGAGCAGTACTTC.

V usage is TRBV6-5 and J usage is TRBJ2-2; the match to TRBD2 covers 7 bases. V was pared by 8 bases and J by 0 bases, with 6 bases of the junction left unmatched. The CDR3 totals 15 residues. Per the germline V gene, CDR1 is MNHEY and CDR2 is SVGAGI. The CDR3 DNA reads TGTGCCAGCCGCCTCGGACTAGCGAACACCGGGGAGCTGTTTTTT. Its translation is CASRLGLANTGELFF.